Listed here are 7 T cell receptor beta chains from one sample, sequenced in a study of blood T cell repertoires in COVID-19. Some clones are missing from TCRdb's copy, which holds only in-frame ones; the method was immunoSEQ multiplex PCR. The data contain fewer than 300,000 clones, around 86% of them singletons. Input material: peripheral blood. All receptors derive from a human donor in a cohort sampled during active COVID-19.

The V call is TRBV12-3 or TRBV12-4, the J call TRBJ2-1; possibly TRBD1 for D (6 bases). CDR3 length: 13 amino acids. V gave up 7 bases and J gave up 8 bases, with 15 bases separating them. The CDR3 loop reads CASTLRGSDEQFF. The CDR3, as DNA: TGTGCCAGCACCTTGAGGGGGAGCGATGAGCAGTTCTTC.

The rearrangement uses TRBV28 and TRBJ2-3, with 9 bases fitting TRBD2. The CDR3 contains 15 residues. The J segment lost 0 bases and the V segment lost 4 bases, leaving 2 bases of the junction unmatched. Germline V CDR1 and CDR2: MDHEN, SYDVKM. This CDR3 is CASSSSGTSTDTQYF. In DNA, the CDR3 is TGTGCCAGCAGTTCTAGCGGGACTAGCACAGATACGCAGTATTTT.

V gene TRBV6-5 combines with J gene TRBJ1-2; D not resolved. With 0 bases removed from V and 2 bases from J, the gap between germline ends came to 7 bases. CDR3 length: 14 residues. CDR1 and CDR2 from the germline V gene are MNHEY and SVGAGI. CDR3 region: CASSYSSPNYGYTF. The DNA of the CDR3 is TGTGCCAGCAGTTACTCGAGTCCGAACTATGGCTACACCTTC.

Worth noting for this clone: This specimen includes other DNA sequences encoding the same CDR3. V is TRBV18 and J is TRBJ2-5, with D possibly being TRBD2 (5 bases). The germline CDR1 and CDR2 sequences are KGHSH and LQKENI. This CDR3 spans 13 amino acids. Trimming removed 6 bases from V and 2 bases from J, with 10 bases in between. Here the CDR3 DNA reads TGTGCCAGCTCTCCCGGACTGCAAGAGACCCAGTACTTC. Translated, it gives CASSPGLQETQYF. Full variable domain (rest looked up from reference TRBV18 and TRBJ2-5): NAGVMQNPRHLVRRRGQEARLRCSPMKGHSHVYWYRQLPEEGLKFMVYLQKENIIDESGMPKERFSAEFPKEGPSILRIQQVVRGDSAAYFCASSPGLQETQYFGPGTRLLVL.

This chain connects TRBV19 to TRBJ2-6, with D perhaps TRBD2 (6 bases). The CDR3 contains 16 residues. CDR1 and CDR2 from the germline V gene are LNHDA and SQIVND (reference sequence). Trimming stripped 3 bases from V and 2 bases from J, with 11 bases between. The chain's CDR3 is CASSIGRRAGANVLTF. The CDR3 region has the DNA TGTGCCAGTAGTATCGGAAGGAGGGCTGGGGCCAACGTCCTGACTTTC.

V gene TRBV7-2 combines with J gene TRBJ2-1, with D tentatively TRBD1 (6 bases). CDR1 SGHTA and CDR2 FQGNSA come from the germline V gene. Trimming left V 7 bases short and J 11 bases short, with 18 bases between. This CDR3 contains 13 residues. CDR3 sequence reads: CASTPVRGTKQFF. The CDR3 bases are TGTGCCAGCACCCCCGTGAGGGGGACGAAGCAGTTCTTC.

This clone appeared once. The gene calls are TRBV7-9 and TRBJ2-4; 10 bases match TRBD1. In germline, CDR1 is SEHNR, CDR2 FQNEAQ (reference sequence). The CDR3 sequence is 15 residues long. Unmatched junction bases numbered 4, after V lost 2 bases and J lost 6 bases. DNA for the CDR3: TGTGCCAGCAGCTTAACCGGACAGGGGGGAAACATTCAGTACTTC. It specifies CASSLTGQGGNIQYF.